This TCR beta chain was captured in a study of cytomegalovirus exposure and HLA in healthy donors. General study results and limits: Rarity characterized most TCR sequences, yet some public TCRs appeared in many donors. Cytomegalovirus status was reportedly diagnosed by the classifier with high specificity and sensitivity. Some TCR beta chains (around 160 of them) were listed as cytomegalovirus-associated. The finding came from a later analysis; first-cohort TCR clusters tended to co-occur in the 95 to 150 validation repertoires.

The data were produced by immunoSEQ multiplex PCR, yet TCRdb's version contains in-frame clones alone and is incomplete. The sample comprises 100,000 to 150,000 clones, 85% to 90% of which are singletons, and about 1.2% rests with the top ten. CDR1 and CDR2 from the germline V gene are SGDLS and YYNGEE. V shed 4 bases and J 6 bases; nucleotides not matched to a gene: 29. CDR3 length: 21 amino acids. Of note for this clone: Its cognate antigen is unknown.

The rearrangement uses TRBV9 and TRBJ2-3; 7 nucleotides align to TRBD1. What was sequenced was PBMCs. The sequence derives from a young woman in good health and CMV-seronegative. Here the CDR3 DNA reads TGTGCCAGCAGCCCCTTTAGCCCCGGGGTGGTAGGGGGCGAAACCCACGATACGCAGTATTTT. This encodes CASSPFSPGVVGGETHDTQYF.